The clone carrying this TCR beta chain has a handful of counts. Antigen: not known. Isolation of PBMCs gave at least 6 million cells per sample. This specimen belongs to a study of blood T cells in healthy people across ages. Findings and limits, study-wide: Strong correlation existed between TCR beta diversity and naive T cell percentage. Measured against age, TCR beta diversity per million T cells decreased in a roughly linear manner. Both higher diversity and more naive CD4+ cells marked long-lived donors when set against aged donors.

Using a J-beta primer mix together with a sample-barcoded 5' primer, a second PCR was run for roughly 7 to 12 cycles. Using its own MiXCR run on the 5' RACE reads, TCRdb lists one record per CDR3 protein. Among fewer than 700,000 distinct CDR3 sequences listed, about 45% were seen once. The CDR3 loop spans 18 amino acids. V was shortened by 2 bases and J by 0 bases, with 14 bases between the two germline ends. Germline V gene data show CDR1 as KGHSH and CDR2 as LQKENI. The genes are TRBV18 and TRBJ2-6; D uncertain. Sequenced sample: blood. This clonotype was obtained from a man at least 80 years old in good health. The CDR3 sequence: CASSPSRPEVSGANVLTF. As DNA, the CDR3 is TGTGCCAGCTCACCAAGCAGGCCCGAAGTCTCTGGGGCCAACGTCCTGACTTTC. Based on the CDR3 plus reference TRBV18 and TRBJ2-6, the full variable domain is NAGVMQNPRHLVRRRGQEARLRCSPMKGHSHVYWYRQLPEEGLKFMVYLQKENIIDESGMPKERFSAEFPKEGPSILRIQQVVRGDSAAYFCASSPSRPEVSGANVLTFGAGSRLTVL.